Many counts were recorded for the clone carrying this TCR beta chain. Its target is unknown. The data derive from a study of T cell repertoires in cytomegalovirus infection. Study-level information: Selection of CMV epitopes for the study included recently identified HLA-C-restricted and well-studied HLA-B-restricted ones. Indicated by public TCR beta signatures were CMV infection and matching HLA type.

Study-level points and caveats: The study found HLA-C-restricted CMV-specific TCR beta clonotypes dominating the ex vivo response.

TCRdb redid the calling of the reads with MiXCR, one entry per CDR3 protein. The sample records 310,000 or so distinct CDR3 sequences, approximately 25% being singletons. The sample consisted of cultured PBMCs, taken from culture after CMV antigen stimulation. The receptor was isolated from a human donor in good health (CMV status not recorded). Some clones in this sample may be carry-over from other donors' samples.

In DNA form, the CDR3 reads TGTGCCAGCAGTTCCCCAGGAAAGAGCACTGAAGCTTTCTTT. Its protein product is CASSSPGKSTEAFF. The chain uses TRBV28 and TRBJ1-1; D is uncertain. Trimming took 4 bases from V and 4 from J, leaving 13 bases between them. There are 14 residues in the CDR3. Germline CDR1 is MDHEN and CDR2 is SYDVKM.